Listed here are 21 T cell receptor beta chains from one sample, sequenced in a study of T cells after posttransplantation cyclophosphamide. Produced via immunoSEQ multiplex PCR; TCRdb's table is partial and in-frame only. The sample contains 25,000 to 30,000 clones, 80% to 90% of which appear only once. The sequencing sample was made of PBMCs. Receptors were obtained from a man aged 50 to 60.

The chain joins TRBV27 to TRBJ1-2, with no clear D. Trimming removed 8 bases at V and 8 bases at J, with 18 bases between. Germline V CDR1 and CDR2: MNHEY, SMNVEV (reference sequence). The length of the CDR3 is 13 residues. CDR3 sequence: CASRSMGRGGYTF. The CDR3 coding sequence is TGTGCCAGCCGATCGATGGGTAGAGGCGGCTACACCTTC.

This chain links TRBV28 with TRBJ1-1; 9 bases line up with TRBD1. This CDR3 contains 16 residues. The germline gives CDR1 MDHEN, CDR2 SYDVKM. The V gene end was trimmed by 6 bases and the J gene end by 1 base; junction bases not matched to a gene: 9. CDR3 loop: CASRPTGGNWNTEAFF. CDR3 sequence (DNA): TGTGCCAGCAGACCCACAGGGGGCAATTGGAACACTGAAGCTTTCTTT.

The genes are TRBV7-9 and TRBJ2-1; D is ambiguous. V lost 0 bases, J lost 9 bases, and 6 bases lay in between. Germline V gene sequence: CDR1 SEHNR, CDR2 FQNEAQ (reference sequence). This CDR3 comprises 12 residues. In DNA form, the CDR3 reads TGTGCCAGCAGCTTAGCACTCGGTGAGCAGTTCTTC. Amino acid sequence: CASSLALGEQFF. Looking up the rest from reference TRBV7-9 and TRBJ2-1 gives the full variable domain: DTGVSQNPRHKITKRGQNVTFRCDPISEHNRLYWYRQTLGQGPEFLTYFQNEAQLEKSRLLSDRFSAERPKGSFSTLEIQRTEQGDSAMYLCASSLALGEQFFGPGTRLTVL.

V and J are TRBV5-1 and TRBJ2-5; a weak D match, TRBD1 (7 bases). The V end was cut by 3 bases, the J end by 3 bases, with 15 bases between. This CDR3 contains 15 residues. Germline loops: CDR1 SGHRS, CDR2 YFSETQ. This CDR3 reads CASSWAGGTEETQYF. The DNA of the CDR3 is TGCGCCAGCAGCTGGGCAGGGGGGACAGAAGAGACCCAGTACTTC.

This clone was seen just once. V usage is TRBV11-3 and J usage is TRBJ2-3, with D unresolved. V dropped 6 bases and J dropped 3 bases, with 10 bases sitting between them. Germline loops: CDR1 SGHNT, CDR2 YENEEA. The CDR3 covers 13 residues. As DNA, the CDR3 is TGTGCCAGCAGGCCGTACGAGACAGATACGCAGTATTTT. It translates to CASRPYETDTQYF.

This clone appeared a single time. The chain carries TRBV19 and TRBJ2-7; D unresolved. Trimming cost V 3 bases and J 2 bases, with 8 bases left between them. This CDR3 spans 13 amino acids. Germline V lookup: CDR1 LNHDA, CDR2 SQIVND (reference sequence). The CDR3 is CASSIRGPYEQYF. The CDR3 nucleotides read TGTGCCAGTAGTATTAGAGGTCCCTACGAGCAGTACTTC. The full variable domain, in which reference TRBV19 and TRBJ2-7 provide the parts outside the CDR3, is DGGITQSPKYLFRKEGQNVTLSCEQNLNHDAMYWYRQDPGQGLRLIYYSQIVNDFQKGDIAEGYSVSREKKESFPLTVTSAQKNPTAFYLCASSIRGPYEQYFGPGTRLTVT.

The rearrangement uses TRBV5-4 and TRBJ2-7; TRBD2 agrees at 7 bases. CDR3 length: 11 residues. Germline V gene sequence: CDR1 SGHNT, CDR2 YYREEE (reference sequence). The J segment lost 7 bases and the V segment lost 5 bases, leaving 3 bases of the junction unmatched. The CDR3: CASSGRGEQYF. CDR3 DNA: TGTGCCAGCAGTGGGCGGGGGGAGCAGTACTTC.

This clone has more than one count but fewer than ten. CDR3 in DNA: TGTGCCAGCCGTAAATCCGGGACAGGGGACCTCAATGAGCAGTTCTTC. Translation: CASRKSGTGDLNEQFF. This chain links TRBV7-9 with TRBJ2-1; TRBD1 aligns across 10 bases. Germline V gene data show CDR1 as SEHNR and CDR2 as FQNEAQ (reference sequence). There are 16 residues in the CDR3. Trimming took 8 bases from V and 6 from J; bases not matched to a gene: 13.

V gene TRBV7-9 combines with J gene TRBJ2-2; TRBD2 matches 9 bases. This CDR3 comprises 16 residues. Germline CDR1 and CDR2: SEHNR and FQNEAQ (reference sequence). V gave up 5 bases and J gave up 16 bases; unmatched junction bases: 20. CDR3 sequence: CASSAGVAGDTGSAFF. DNA of the CDR3: TGTGCCAGCAGCGCAGGGGTAGCGGGGGATACGGGGAGCGCGTTTTTT.

This chain connects TRBV19 to TRBJ1-1; no firm D call. This CDR3 has 11 amino acids. Trimming left V 6 bases short and J 8 bases short, with 10 bases between. Germline assignment: CDR1 LNHDA and CDR2 SQIVND (reference sequence). CDR3 sequence reads: CASSHRSEAFF. CDR3 DNA: TGTGCCAGTAGCCACCGGTCGGAAGCTTTCTTT.

The chain is built from TRBV5-6 and TRBJ1-5; 8 bases line up with TRBD1. This CDR3 has 15 residues. CDR1 and CDR2 from the germline V gene are SGHDT and YYEEEE. J was trimmed by 7 bases and V by 3 bases; bases with no gene match: 9. CDR3: CASSSSRTGNQPQHF. For the CDR3, the DNA is TGTGCCAGCAGCTCAAGTCGGACAGGGAACCAGCCCCAGCATTTT. The entire variable domain, with the rest obtained from reference TRBV5-6 and TRBJ1-5, is as follows: DAGVTQSPTHLIKTRGQQVTLRCSPKSGHDTVSWYQQALGQGPQFIFQYYEEEERQRGNFPDRFSGHQFPNYSSELNVNALLLGDSALYLCASSSSRTGNQPQHFGDGTRLSIL.

The chain recombines TRBV4-1 with TRBJ2-1; D may be TRBD2 (6 bases). The CDR3 is 15 residues long. The germline V and J ends were trimmed by 6 bases and 6 bases, with 18 bases remaining between them. CDR1 is MGHRA, CDR2 YSYEKL, per germline. In nucleotides, the CDR3 is TGCGCCAGCAGGCGGACTATAGTATCTCTCAATGAGCAGTTCTTC. Protein sequence: CASRRTIVSLNEQFF.

The V call is TRBV19, the J call TRBJ2-1; TRBD2 is a possible D gene (6 bases). The CDR3 has 18 residues. CDR1 LNHDA and CDR2 SQIVND come from the germline V gene (reference sequence). Trimming pared 5 bases from V and 0 bases from J, leaving 20 bases between. This CDR3 reads CASSQTGLSRSSYNEQFF. DNA for the CDR3: TGTGCCAGTAGTCAAACGGGACTCTCAAGATCCTCCTACAATGAGCAGTTCTTC.

The rearrangement links TRBV12-5 to TRBJ1-1; possible D gene TRBD1, 6 bases. V lost 2 bases and J lost 1, with 11 bases in between. The CDR3 spans 15 residues. Germline V lookup: CDR1 LGHNT, CDR2 FRNRAP. The chain's CDR3 is CASGLRGGANTEAFF. The CDR3 DNA is TGTGCTAGTGGTTTGAGGGGGGGGGCGAACACTGAAGCTTTCTTT.

V usage is TRBV29-1 and J usage is TRBJ1-5; D not resolved. V lost 4 bases to trimming and J lost 0 bases, with 7 bases between them. The germline V gene has CDR1 SQVTM and CDR2 ANQGSEA. The CDR3 is 13 residues long. The CDR3 bases are TGCAGCGTTGGGGAGTATAGCAATCAGCCCCAGCATTTT. Protein sequence: CSVGEYSNQPQHF.

The chain links TRBV5-6 to TRBJ2-5, with 10 bases that match TRBD2. TRBJ2-7 matches the DNA end more closely, so the J call is doubtful. The CDR3 is 15 residues long. Germline V gene data show CDR1 as SGHDT and CDR2 as YYEEEE. The CDR3 nucleotides are TGTGCCAGCAGCTTCGGACTAGCGGATACCTACGAGCAGTACTTC. Protein: CASSFGLADTYEQYF.

This chain links TRBV4-1 with TRBJ2-4; D unclear. V gave up 7 bases and J gave up 9 bases, with 19 bases separating them. Germline V lookup: CDR1 MGHRA, CDR2 YSYEKL. The CDR3 is made up of 14 amino acids. In DNA form, the CDR3 reads TGCGCCAGCAAACCGACTGAAACGGTGAGCATTCAGTACTTC. Its translation is CASKPTETVSIQYF.

The chain carries TRBV5-1 and TRBJ1-2; possible D gene TRBD1, 5 bases. The V end lost 0 bases, the J end lost 4 bases, and 16 bases lay between the germline ends. Germline values: CDR1 SGHRS, CDR2 YFSETQ. This CDR3 has 16 residues. The CDR3 DNA sequence: TGCGCCAGCAGCTTGGCCACCCCGGCAGGGTTCTATGGCTACACCTTC. Protein sequence: CASSLATPAGFYGYTF.

The chain has TRBV28 and TRBJ2-7; weak D call: TRBD1 (6 bases). This CDR3 region has 16 residues. V lost 4 bases to trimming and J lost 5 bases, with 21 bases between them. In germline, CDR1 is MDHEN, CDR2 SYDVKM. The CDR3 DNA reads TGTGCCAGCAGTTGGGATAGGACAGAGCTGATCAACGAGCAGTACTTC. Protein: CASSWDRTELINEQYF.

The chain couples TRBV20-1 to TRBJ2-5, with D unresolved. The germline V and J ends were trimmed by 5 bases and 5 bases, with 6 bases remaining between them. Germline V lookup: CDR1 DFQATT, CDR2 SNEGSKA (reference sequence). The CDR3 consists of 10 residues. CDR3 in amino acids: CSAWRETQYF. The CDR3 nucleotides read TGCAGTGCTTGGCGGGAGACCCAGTACTTC.

The chain has TRBV2 and TRBJ1-2; D may be TRBD1 (6 bases). Per the germline V gene, CDR1 is SNHLY and CDR2 is FYNNEI. This CDR3 has 13 amino acids. Trimming shortened V by 9 bases and J by 0 bases, and 11 bases separated the two germline ends. The CDR3 spells CARLQGPNYGYTF. The CDR3 DNA sequence: TGTGCCAGATTACAGGGACCTAACTATGGCTACACCTTC.